This TCR beta chain was captured by sequencing in a study of cytomegalovirus exposure and HLA in healthy donors. The CDR3 runs to 12 residues. With 8 bases clipped from V and 7 bases from J, the junction kept 5 bases outside the gene matches. Germline CDR1 SEHNR, CDR2 FQNEAQ (reference sequence). Researchers ran the PCR with 60 Vbeta and 13 Jbeta primers. The protocol was immunoSEQ multiplex PCR, while the TCRdb copy is restricted to in-frame clones and leaves out a portion. This table has fewer than 110,000 clones, approximately 85% appearing once. This receptor was identified in a man aged 25 to 40 in good health and CMV-seronegative. The chain carries TRBV7-9 and TRBJ2-1; 7 nucleotides match TRBD2. Sequencing used PBMCs. CDR3 in DNA: TGTGCCAGCGGGGAGGGGCAGAATGAGCAGTTCTTC. Its translation is CASGEGQNEQFF.